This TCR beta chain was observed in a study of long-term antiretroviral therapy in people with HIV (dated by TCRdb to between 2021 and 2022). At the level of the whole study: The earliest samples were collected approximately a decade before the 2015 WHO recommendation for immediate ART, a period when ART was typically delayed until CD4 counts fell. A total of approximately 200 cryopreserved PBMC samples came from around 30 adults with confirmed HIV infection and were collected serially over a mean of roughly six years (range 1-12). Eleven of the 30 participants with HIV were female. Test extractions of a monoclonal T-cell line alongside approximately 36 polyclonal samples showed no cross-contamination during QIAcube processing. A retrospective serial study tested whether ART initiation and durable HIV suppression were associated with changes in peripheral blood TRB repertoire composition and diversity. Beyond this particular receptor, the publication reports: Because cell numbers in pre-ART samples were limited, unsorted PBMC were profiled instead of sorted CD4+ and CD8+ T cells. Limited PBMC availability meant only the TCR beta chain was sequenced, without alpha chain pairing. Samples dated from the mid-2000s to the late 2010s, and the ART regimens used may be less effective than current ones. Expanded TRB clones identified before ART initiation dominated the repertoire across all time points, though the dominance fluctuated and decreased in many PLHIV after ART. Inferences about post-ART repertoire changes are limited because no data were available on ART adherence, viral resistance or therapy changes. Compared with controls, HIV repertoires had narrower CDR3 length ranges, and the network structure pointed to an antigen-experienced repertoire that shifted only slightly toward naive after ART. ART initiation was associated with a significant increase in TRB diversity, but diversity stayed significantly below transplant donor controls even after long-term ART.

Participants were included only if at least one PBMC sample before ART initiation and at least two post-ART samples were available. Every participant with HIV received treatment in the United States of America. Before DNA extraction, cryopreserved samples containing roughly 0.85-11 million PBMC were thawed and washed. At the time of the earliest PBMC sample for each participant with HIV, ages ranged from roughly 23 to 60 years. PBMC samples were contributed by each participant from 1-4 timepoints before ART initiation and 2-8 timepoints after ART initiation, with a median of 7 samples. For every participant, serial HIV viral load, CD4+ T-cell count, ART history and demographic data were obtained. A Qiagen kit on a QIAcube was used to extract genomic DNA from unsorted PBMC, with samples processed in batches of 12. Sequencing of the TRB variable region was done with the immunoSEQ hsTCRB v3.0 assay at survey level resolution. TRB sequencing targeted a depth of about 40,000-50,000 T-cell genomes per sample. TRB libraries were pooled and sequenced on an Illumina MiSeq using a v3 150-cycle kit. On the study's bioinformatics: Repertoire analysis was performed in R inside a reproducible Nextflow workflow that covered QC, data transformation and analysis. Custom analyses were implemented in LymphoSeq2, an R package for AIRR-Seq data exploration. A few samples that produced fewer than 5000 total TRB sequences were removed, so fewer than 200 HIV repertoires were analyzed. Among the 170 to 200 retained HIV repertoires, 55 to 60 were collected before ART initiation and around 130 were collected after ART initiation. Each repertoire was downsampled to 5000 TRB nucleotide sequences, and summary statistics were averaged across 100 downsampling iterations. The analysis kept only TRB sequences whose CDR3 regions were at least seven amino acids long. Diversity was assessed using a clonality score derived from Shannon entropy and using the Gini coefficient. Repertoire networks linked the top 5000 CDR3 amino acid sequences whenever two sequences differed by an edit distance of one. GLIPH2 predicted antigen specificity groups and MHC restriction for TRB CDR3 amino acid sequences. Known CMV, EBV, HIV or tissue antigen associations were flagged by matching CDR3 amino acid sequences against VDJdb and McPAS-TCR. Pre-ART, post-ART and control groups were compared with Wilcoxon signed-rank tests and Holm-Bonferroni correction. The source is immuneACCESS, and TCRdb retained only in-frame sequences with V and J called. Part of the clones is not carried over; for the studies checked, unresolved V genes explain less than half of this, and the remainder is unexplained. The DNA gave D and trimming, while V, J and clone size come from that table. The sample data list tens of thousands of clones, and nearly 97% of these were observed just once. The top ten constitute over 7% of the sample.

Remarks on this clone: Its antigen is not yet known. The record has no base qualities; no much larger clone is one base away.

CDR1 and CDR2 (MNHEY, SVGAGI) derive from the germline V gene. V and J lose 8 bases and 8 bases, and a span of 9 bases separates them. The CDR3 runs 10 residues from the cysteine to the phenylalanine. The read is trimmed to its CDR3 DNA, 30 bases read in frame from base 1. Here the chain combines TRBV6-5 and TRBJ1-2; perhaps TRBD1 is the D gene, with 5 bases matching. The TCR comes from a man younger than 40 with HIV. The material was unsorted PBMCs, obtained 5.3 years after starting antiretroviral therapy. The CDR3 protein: CASRGEGYTF. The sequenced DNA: TGTGCCAGCCGGGGGGAGGGCTACACCTTC.